Below are 15 T cell receptor beta chains sequenced from a single sample in a study of shared clonotypes between healthy human individuals. Clones were sequenced by immunoSEQ multiplex PCR, and TCRdb holds only the in-frame ones, with some missing. The profile shows about 190,000 clones, approximately 70% of them singletons. Material for sequencing was memory CD4+ T cells sorted from blood. Subset meaning: CD45RA-negative fraction. The receptors were sampled from a man aged 30 to 45 in good health.

The chain has TRBV28 and TRBJ2-3, with TRBD1 identical over 10 bases. The CDR3 is 16 amino acids. The germline CDR1 and CDR2 sequences are MDHEN and SYDVKM. With V trimmed by 5 bases and J by 2 bases, 7 bases remained unmatched. The CDR3 reads CASSPSGTGDTDTQYF. As DNA, the CDR3 is TGTGCCAGCAGTCCCTCCGGGACAGGGGACACAGATACGCAGTATTTT.

The V gene is TRBV29-1, the J gene TRBJ2-7, with D perhaps matching TRBD2 (7 bases). Trimming left V 5 bases short and J 4 bases short, with 18 bases between. Germline CDR1 is SQVTM and CDR2 is ANQGSEA. This CDR3 has 14 residues. The CDR3 sequence: CSVLTSEGGYEQYF. The CDR3 nucleotides read TGCAGCGTTCTCACTAGCGAGGGGGGATACGAGCAGTACTTC.

This clone was observed once. The chain combines TRBV18 with TRBJ2-3; TRBD1 matches at 9 bases. Trimming took 4 bases from V and 0 from J; bases not matched to a gene: 8. CDR3 length: 17 residues. Germline V gene sequence: CDR1 KGHSH, CDR2 LQKENI. CDR3 amino acids: CASSLWPQGASTDTQYF. In DNA form, the CDR3 reads TGTGCCAGCTCACTTTGGCCACAGGGGGCGAGCACAGATACGCAGTATTTT.

This clone was seen more than once but under ten times. This chain uses TRBV10-3 with TRBJ2-7; tentatively, D is TRBD2 (5 bases). The CDR3 is 12 residues long. V shed 8 bases and J shed 3 bases, with 11 bases lying between them. Germline V gene lookup returns CDR1 ENHRY and CDR2 SYGVKD. The CDR3 DNA is TGTGCCATCGGGGAGCAGATCTACGAGCAGTACTTC. Its protein product is CAIGEQIYEQYF.

The chain joins TRBV9 to TRBJ2-1; 7 bases match TRBD1. This CDR3 spans 14 amino acids. Germline V gene data show CDR1 as SGDLS and CDR2 as YYNGEE. The V segment lost 4 bases and the J segment 4 bases; nucleotides outside the gene matches: 5. CDR3 residues: CASSPGQEYNEQFF. The CDR3 DNA is TGTGCCAGCAGCCCCGGACAGGAGTACAATGAGCAGTTCTTC. The variable domain in full, completed from reference TRBV9 and TRBJ2-1, reads DSGVTQTPKHLITATGQRVTLRCSPRSGDLSVYWYQQSLDQGLQFLIQYYNGEERAKGNILERFSAQQFPDLHSELNLSSLELGDSALYFCASSPGQEYNEQFFGPGTRLTVL.

This clone was recorded only once. A much larger clone lies a single base off, so this may be a read error. In the same sample, other DNA sequences code for this CDR3. The rearrangement uses TRBV6-6 and TRBJ2-7; 11 positions agree with TRBD1. Germline CDR1 and CDR2: MNHNY and SVGAGI (reference sequence). This CDR3 contains 13 residues. CDR3 DNA: TGTGCCAGCAGATGGACAGGGGGCGACGAGCAGTACTTT. Protein sequence: CASRWTGGDEQYF.

For the CDR3, the DNA is TGTGCCAGCAGTCCGGGTTCCATCTTCTCTGGAAACACCATATATTTT. Translating gives CASSPGSIFSGNTIYF. This chain connects TRBV2 to TRBJ1-3; D call uncertain. Germline CDR1 reads SNHLY; CDR2 reads FYNNEI. The CDR3 loop spans 16 amino acids. The germline V and J ends were trimmed by 5 bases and 0 bases, with 14 bases remaining between them.

The chain joins TRBV18 to TRBJ2-2, with a weak D call TRBD1 (5 bases). The V end was cut by 3 bases, the J end by 0 bases, with 11 bases between. CDR1 is KGHSH and CDR2 is LQKENI in the germline V gene. CDR3 length: 16 amino acids. The DNA for the CDR3 is TGTGCCAGCTCACCCATACAGGCGGCGAACACCGGGGAGCTGTTTTTT. As protein: CASSPIQAANTGELFF. Filled out from reference TRBV18 and TRBJ2-2, the complete variable domain reads NAGVMQNPRHLVRRRGQEARLRCSPMKGHSHVYWYRQLPEEGLKFMVYLQKENIIDESGMPKERFSAEFPKEGPSILRIQQVVRGDSAAYFCASSPIQAANTGELFFGEGSRLTVL.

The CDR3 loop is CASSLVRGIYNEQFF. The CDR3 coding sequence is TGTGCCAGCAGCTTAGTTCGGGGGATCTACAATGAGCAGTTCTTC. The rearrangement links TRBV7-2 to TRBJ2-1; maybe TRBD2 (6 bases). This CDR3 comprises 15 residues. The V gene's germline CDR1 is SGHTA and CDR2 FQGNSA. V was cut by 1 base and J by 3 bases, with 10 bases left in between.

The gene calls are TRBV28 and TRBJ2-1; 8 bases line up with TRBD1. Germline CDR1 reads MDHEN; CDR2 reads SYDVKM. The length of the CDR3 is 16 residues. V lost 8 bases to trimming and J lost 6 bases; unmatched junction nucleotides: 15. The CDR3 spells CASPPRPTGVSNEQFF. In DNA form, the CDR3 reads TGTGCCAGCCCACCCAGGCCGACAGGGGTCTCCAATGAGCAGTTCTTC.

This rearrangement joins TRBV27 to TRBJ2-1, with D tentatively TRBD1 (5 bases). Deletions cut 4 bases from V and 1 base from J, with 23 bases between. This CDR3 is built from 19 residues. The V gene's germline CDR1 is MNHEY and CDR2 SMNVEV (reference sequence). CDR3 protein: CASSYRSGSVVESYNEQFF. In DNA form, the CDR3 reads TGTGCCAGCAGTTATCGGTCAGGGTCGGTGGTGGAGTCCTACAATGAGCAGTTCTTC.

The rearrangement joins TRBV29-1 to TRBJ2-2, with D hard to call. Germline V gives CDR1 SQVTM, CDR2 ANQGSEA. This CDR3 region has 13 residues. V lost 3 bases and J lost 1, with 6 bases in between. The CDR3 here is CSVDWGNTGELFF. The DNA for the CDR3 is TGCAGCGTTGATTGGGGGAACACCGGGGAGCTGTTTTTT.

This clone was found a few times. This chain connects TRBV4-1 to TRBJ1-5, with a tentative D call TRBD1 (6 bases). This CDR3 has 16 residues. The germline V and J ends were trimmed by 0 bases and 4 bases, with 13 bases remaining between them. Germline V CDR1 and CDR2: MGHRA, YSYEKL. For the CDR3, the DNA is TGCGCCAGCAGCCAAGACCCGGGGGCTTTTAATCAGCCCCAGCATTTT. This translates into CASSQDPGAFNQPQHF.

In the case of this clone: Other DNA sequences from this sample encode an identical CDR3 as well. This sequence joins TRBV5-1 and TRBJ2-1; the match to TRBD1 covers 9 bases. Germline CDR1 SGHRS, CDR2 YFSETQ. Trimming cost V 4 bases and J 0 bases; bases outside gene matches: 2. The CDR3 runs 15 residues. The CDR3 loop reads CASSKGQGSYNEQFF. As DNA, the CDR3 is TGCGCCAGCAGCAAGGGACAGGGCTCCTACAATGAGCAGTTCTTC.

The rearrangement links TRBV27 to TRBJ2-1; D tentatively reads TRBD1 or TRBD2 (7 bases each). Trimming cost V 3 bases and J 7 bases, with 19 bases left between them. In germline, CDR1 is MNHEY, CDR2 SMNVEV (reference sequence). The CDR3 has 16 amino acids. The CDR3 coding sequence is TGTGCCAGCAGTTTCTCTTCGGGCAGGGGGGGAAATGAGCAGTTCTTC. Translation gives CASSFSSGRGGNEQFF.